This T cell receptor beta chain was recovered during a study of tumour-infiltrating T cells in Burkitt lymphoma. TCRdb's table, derived via immunoSEQ multiplex PCR, lists solely in-frame clones and lacks some. Of 4,000 to 5,000 clones listed, about 22% are singletons. A note on this clone: At the DNA level, this CDR3 is encoded by other sequences in the same sample as well.

Sequencing used tumor tissue. This receptor was taken from a human donor with diffuse large B-cell lymphoma.

The CDR3: CASSSGSLYEQYF. The CDR3 DNA follows: TGTGCCAGCAGTTCCGGGTCCCTCTACGAGCAGTACTTC. J is TRBJ2-7 and V is TRBV27; unclear D gene. This CDR3 region has 13 residues. Germline CDR1 and CDR2: MNHEY and SMNVEV (reference sequence). Trimming took off 4 bases at V and 3 bases at J, with 10 bases between the two ends.